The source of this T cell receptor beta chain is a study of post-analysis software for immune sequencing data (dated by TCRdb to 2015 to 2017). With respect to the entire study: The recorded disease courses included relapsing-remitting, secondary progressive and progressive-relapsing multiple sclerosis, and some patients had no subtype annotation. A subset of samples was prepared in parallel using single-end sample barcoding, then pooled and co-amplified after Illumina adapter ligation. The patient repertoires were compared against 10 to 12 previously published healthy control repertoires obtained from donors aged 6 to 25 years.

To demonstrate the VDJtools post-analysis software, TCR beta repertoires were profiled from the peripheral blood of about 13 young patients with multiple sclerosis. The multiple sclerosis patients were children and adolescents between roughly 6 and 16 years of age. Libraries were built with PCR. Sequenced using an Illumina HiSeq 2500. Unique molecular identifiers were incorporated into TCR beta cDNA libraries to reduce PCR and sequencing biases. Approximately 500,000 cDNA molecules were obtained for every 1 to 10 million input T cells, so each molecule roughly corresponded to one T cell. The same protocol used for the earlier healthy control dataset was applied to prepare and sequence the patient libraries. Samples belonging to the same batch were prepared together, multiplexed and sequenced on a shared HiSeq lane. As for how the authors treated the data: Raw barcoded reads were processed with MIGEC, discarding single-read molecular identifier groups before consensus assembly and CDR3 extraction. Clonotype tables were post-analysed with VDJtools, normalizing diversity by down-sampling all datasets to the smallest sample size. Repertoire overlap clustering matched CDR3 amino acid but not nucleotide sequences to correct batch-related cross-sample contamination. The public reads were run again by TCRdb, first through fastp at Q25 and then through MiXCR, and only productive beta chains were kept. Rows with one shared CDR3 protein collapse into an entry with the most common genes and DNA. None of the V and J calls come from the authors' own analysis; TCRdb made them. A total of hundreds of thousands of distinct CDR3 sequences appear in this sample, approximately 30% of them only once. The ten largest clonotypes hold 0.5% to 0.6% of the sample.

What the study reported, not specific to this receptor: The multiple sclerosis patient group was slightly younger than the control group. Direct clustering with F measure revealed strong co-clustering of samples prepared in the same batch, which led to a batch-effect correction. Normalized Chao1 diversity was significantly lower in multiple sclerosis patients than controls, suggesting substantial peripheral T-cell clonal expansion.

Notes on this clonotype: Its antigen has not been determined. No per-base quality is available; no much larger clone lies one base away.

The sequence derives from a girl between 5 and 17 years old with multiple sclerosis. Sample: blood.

The CDR3 protein: CASSVVTNTEAFF. DNA sequence: TGTGCCAGCAGCGTAGTAACTAACACTGAAGCTTTCTTT. The receptor chain draws on TRBV9 and TRBJ1-1; no confident D gene assignment can be made. Trimming takes 0 bases from V and 2 bases from J, and the germline ends sit 5 bases apart. Reading from cysteine to phenylalanine, the CDR3 counts 13 amino acids. The kept DNA is CDR3 alone, 39 bases in frame from the first base. CDR1 and CDR2, looked up from the germline V gene, are SGDLS and YYNGEE.